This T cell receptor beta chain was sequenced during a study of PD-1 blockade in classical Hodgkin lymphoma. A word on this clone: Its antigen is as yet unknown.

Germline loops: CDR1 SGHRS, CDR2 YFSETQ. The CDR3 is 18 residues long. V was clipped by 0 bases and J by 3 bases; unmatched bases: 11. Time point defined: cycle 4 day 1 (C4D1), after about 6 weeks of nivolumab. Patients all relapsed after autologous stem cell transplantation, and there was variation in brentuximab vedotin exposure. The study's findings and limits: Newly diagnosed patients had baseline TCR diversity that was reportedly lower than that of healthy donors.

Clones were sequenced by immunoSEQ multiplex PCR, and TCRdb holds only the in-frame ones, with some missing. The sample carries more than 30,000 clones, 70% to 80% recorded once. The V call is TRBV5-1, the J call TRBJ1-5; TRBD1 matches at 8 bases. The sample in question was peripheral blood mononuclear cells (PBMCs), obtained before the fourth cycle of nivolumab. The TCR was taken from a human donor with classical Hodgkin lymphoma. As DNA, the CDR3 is TGCGCCAGCAGCTTGGTCCCTTCGACAGGGGACCTCAATCAGCCCCAGCATTTT. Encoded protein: CASSLVPSTGDLNQPQHF.